A selection of T cell receptor beta chains follows, all from one sample in a study of T cell repertoires in cytomegalovirus infection. Their cognate antigens are unknown. A single record per CDR3 protein comes from TCRdb applying MiXCR to the reads. The table shows some 940,000 distinct CDR3 sequences, with about 33% occurring only once. Sample: cultured CD8+ T cells from PBMCs, taken from culture after CMV antigen stimulation. These receptors all stem from a human donor in good health (CMV status not recorded). Some clones in this sample may be carry-over from other donors' samples. The CDR3 runs from the conserved cysteine through the conserved F or W. A D gene is named only where the DNA matches it firmly. Some rows mark clone size as missing; the rest say once, few, many or name a class of expanded clone.

v_call	d_call	j_call	clone_size	cdr3_aa	cdr3_nt
TRBV10-3	-	TRBJ1-5	few	CAISESAGPPQHF	TGTGCCATCAGTGAGTCAGCAGGACCGCCCCAGCATTTT
TRBV6-5	TRBD2	TRBJ2-2	-	CASSQTSEAGELFF	TGTGCCAGCAGCCAGACTAGCGAGGCCGGGGAGCTGTTTTTT
TRBV28	-	TRBJ2-3	-	CASTPPGSGTDTQYF	TGTGCCAGCACCCCCCCGGGGTCTGGGACAGATACGCAGTATTTT
TRBV7-9	TRBD2	TRBJ2-3	-	CASSGPGTSGGLPTDTQYF	TGTGCCAGCAGCGGGCCCGGGACTAGCGGGGGACTCCCCACAGATACGCAGTATTTT
TRBV9	-	TRBJ2-1	-	CANSAAGSPYNEQFF	TGTGCCAACAGCGCCGCCGGGAGCCCCTACAATGAGCAGTTCTTC
TRBV27	TRBD1	TRBJ1-1	few	CASSLSVSRTGMNTEAFF	TGTGCCAGCAGTTTATCGGTTTCCAGGACAGGGATGAACACTGAAGCTTTCTTT
TRBV10-3	-	TRBJ1-1	-	CAIREGPEAFF	TGTGCCATCAGGGAGGGTCCTGAAGCTTTCTTT
TRBV27	-	TRBJ2-3	few	CASSPAAHTDTQYF	TGTGCCAGCAGTCCCGCCGCGCACACAGATACGCAGTATTTT
TRBV7-9	-	TRBJ1-5	-	CASSSGRRGDSNQPQHF	TGTGCCAGCAGCTCGGGACGGCGAGGGGATAGCAATCAGCCCCAGCATTTT
TRBV6-5	-	TRBJ2-1	many	CASSYPGPEQFF	TGTGCCAGCAGTTACCCGGGTCCTGAGCAGTTCTTC
TRBV7-9	TRBD2	TRBJ2-5	few	CASSHPGTSRETQYF	TGTGCCAGCAGCCATCCCGGGACTAGCAGAGAGACCCAGTACTTC
TRBV14	-	TRBJ1-1	-	CASSQDHRYMNTEAFF	TGTGCCAGCAGCCAAGACCACAGGTATATGAACACTGAAGCTTTCTTT
TRBV20-1	-	TRBJ1-4	once	CSARDGRGYEKLFF	TGCAGTGCTAGAGATGGAAGAGGATACGAAAAACTGTTTTTT
TRBV5-5	TRBD1	TRBJ1-1	-	CASSSRTGDYTEAFF	TGTGCCAGCAGCTCCCGGACAGGTGATTACACTGAAGCTTTCTTT
TRBV6-2/TRBV6-3	TRBD1	TRBJ2-5	-	CASRGRTGFKEETQHF	TGTGCCAGCAGAGGACGGACAGGGTTCAAAGAAGAGACCCAGCACTTC
TRBV6-5	-	TRBJ2-2	-	CASSYSTREPGELFF	TGTGCCAGCAGTTACTCAACCAGAGAACCGGGGGAGCTGTTTTTT
TRBV5-1	-	TRBJ1-5	-	CASSKGDGDQPQHF	TGCGCCAGCAGCAAGGGGGACGGGGATCAGCCCCAGCATTTT
TRBV6-5	-	TRBJ2-4	-	CASSYSRGGGNIQYF	TGTGCCAGCAGTTACTCGCGGGGAGGAGGAAACATTCAGTACTTC
TRBV28	-	TRBJ1-2	-	CASSFGFVGYTF	TGTGCCAGCAGTTTCGGATTTGTGGGCTACACCTTC
TRBV27	TRBD2	TRBJ2-1	few	CASSPGGVSTEQFF	TGTGCCAGCAGTCCCGGGGGGGTGTCTACTGAGCAGTTCTTC
TRBV5-8	-	TRBJ2-5	few	CASSDIGRGTQETQYF	TGTGCCAGCAGCGATATCGGTCGGGGCACTCAAGAGACCCAGTACTTC
TRBV7-2	TRBD2	TRBJ2-3	many	CASSAVWTSGADTQYF	TGTGCCAGCAGCGCGGTTTGGACTAGCGGGGCGGATACGCAGTATTTT
TRBV20-1	TRBD1	TRBJ1-1	once	CSATAGTGDTTEAFF	TGCAGTGCTACAGCCGGGACAGGGGATACGACTGAAGCTTTCTTT
TRBV5-4	-	TRBJ2-2	few	CASSLVGLRMSTGELFF	TGTGCCAGCAGCTTGGTAGGATTGCGGATGAGCACCGGGGAGCTGTTTTTT
TRBV15	TRBD2	TRBJ2-5	few	CATSRVFAGVYQETQYF	TGTGCCACCAGCAGAGTTTTTGCGGGGGTGTACCAAGAGACCCAGTACTTC
TRBV7-2	-	TRBJ1-5	many	CASSFGRGQPQHF	TGTGCCAGCAGTTTTGGGCGGGGCCAGCCCCAGCATTTT
TRBV5-6	-	TRBJ2-7	-	CASSLSGVLAYEQYF	TGTGCCAGCAGCTTGTCTGGAGTGCTAGCCTACGAGCAGTACTTC
TRBV18	-	TRBJ1-1	-	CASSPRLYGEGNTEAFF	TGTGCCAGCTCACCACGGTTGTATGGGGAAGGGAACACTGAAGCTTTCTTT
TRBV6-6	TRBD2	TRBJ2-2	many	CATGTSGTGELFF	TGTGCCACCGGGACTAGCGGCACCGGGGAGCTGTTTTTT
TRBV7-2	TRBD1	TRBJ1-5	few	CASSWDSGVNQPQHF	TGTGCCAGCAGCTGGGACAGCGGAGTCAATCAGCCCCAGCATTTT